This T cell receptor (beta chain) is from a study of Graves' ophthalmopathy and Graves' hyperthyroidism. Hyperthyroidism was considered stable when no ophthalmopathy appeared within 18 months of follow-up. Clinical symptoms, serum thyroxine, TRAb, thyroid ultrasound and orbital computed tomography determined diagnosis. General observations from the study: Separation of ophthalmopathy from stable hyperthyroidism was achieved by a 13-signature model, at 85% to 90% sensitivity and just over 80% specificity. In blood appeared most of the expanded thyroid clonotypes whose frequency exceeded 0.001.

The CDR3 contains 14 residues. V was cut by 0 bases and J by 4 bases, with 9 bases left in between. This clonotype was recorded many times. Its antigen is undetermined. Amplified material comprised TCR beta CDR3 regions derived from RNA transcripts. HTBI primers served in a first-round RT-PCR, which a second-round multiplex PCR followed. TCRdb reprocessed the multiplex PCR reads via MiXCR and lists one record per CDR3 protein. The table records more than 300,000 distinct CDR3 sequences, 15% to 17% of them present only once. The clonotype originates from a woman under 30 with stable Graves' hyperthyroidism. The chain uses TRBV12-3 or TRBV12-4 and TRBJ1-2; D is possibly TRBD1 (5 bases). The sequenced sample consisted of peripheral blood. CDR3 in DNA: TGTGCCAGCAGTTTAGCAGGGGCGAGCTATGGCTACACCTTC. Its translation: CASSLAGASYGYTF.